The 5 T cell receptor beta chains reported below all come from one sample, sequenced in a study of blood T cell repertoires in COVID-19. TCRdb keeps only in-frame clones here, not all; method: immunoSEQ multiplex PCR. The repertoire holds approximately 250,000 clones, with over 65% as singletons. The source material was peripheral blood. These receptors all stem from a man aged 55-75 years who had recovered from COVID-19.

The chain is built from TRBV6-6 and TRBJ1-1, with a weak D call TRBD1 (5 bases). The V and J ends lost 6 bases and 0 bases respectively, with 8 bases between them. Germline values: CDR1 MNHNY, CDR2 SVGAGI (reference sequence). The CDR3 length is 13 residues. The CDR3 nucleotides read TGTGCCAGCAGCCTCAGGGTGAACACTGAAGCTTTCTTT. Translation: CASSLRVNTEAFF.

The chain joins TRBV23-1 to TRBJ2-2, with TRBD1 matching over 7 bases. TRBV23-1 is sorted into the ORF group, with uncertain function. Losses at the gene ends were 0 bases for V and 1 base for J; bases not matched to a gene: 11. There are 19 residues in the CDR3. CDR3 loop: CASSQSQNRDSRNTGELFF. CDR3 coding DNA: TGCGCCAGCAGTCAATCCCAAAATAGGGACAGTCGGAACACCGGGGAGCTGTTTTTT.

V gene TRBV3-1 (or the pseudogene TRBV3-2) combines with J gene TRBJ1-2; D unclear. The V end lost 1 base, the J end lost 6 bases, and 15 bases lay between the germline ends. Germline CDR1 and CDR2: LGHDT and YNNKEL (reference sequence). The CDR3 loop spans 15 amino acids. The CDR3 nucleotides read TGTGCCAGCAGCCAAGGGGTAGGGTGGAGGGATGGCTACACCTTC. Residues: CASSQGVGWRDGYTF.

This clone was seen once. Here the CDR3 reads CASSLRLAGGLVTGELFF. The CDR3 DNA reads TGCGCCAGCAGCCTGAGACTAGCGGGAGGATTGGTAACCGGGGAGCTGTTTTTT. The chain uses TRBV5-1 and TRBJ2-2, with 13 bases identical to TRBD2. The CDR3 has 18 residues. With 4 bases clipped from V and 5 bases from J, the junction kept 11 bases outside the gene matches. The germline V gene has CDR1 SGHRS and CDR2 YFSETQ.

V gene TRBV19 combines with J gene TRBJ2-1, with 9 bases matching TRBD2. CDR1 LNHDA and CDR2 SQIVND come from the germline V gene (reference sequence). J gave up 12 bases and V 4 bases, and 16 bases lay outside the gene matches. This CDR3 spans 16 amino acids. The CDR3 sequence: CASSTIGTSRTLGQFF. The CDR3 DNA follows: TGTGCCAGTAGTACTATCGGGACTAGCAGGACTTTGGGGCAGTTCTTC.